This TCR beta chain derives from a study of T cells in Graves' hyperthyroidism and ophthalmopathy. Trimming took off 2 bases at V and 6 bases at J, with 14 bases between the two ends. There are 15 residues in the CDR3. Per the germline V gene, CDR1 is SGHRS and CDR2 is YFSETQ. This clonotype occurred many times. The antigen is not known. Clinical symptoms, serum thyroxine, TRAb, thyroid ultrasound and orbital computed tomography established diagnosis. Isolation of PBMCs was performed on 8.5 to 10 ml fresh peripheral blood. Whole-study results and caveats: Most thyroid clonotypes with frequency above 0.001 were detected in blood.

Using RNA transcripts as the source, TCR beta CDR3 regions were amplified. Primed by the HTBI set, a first-round RT-PCR was run on the TCR CDR3. Each CDR3 protein gets one entry after TCRdb re-called the multiplex PCR reads with MiXCR. This table holds about 400,000 distinct CDR3 sequences, over 12% found once. V usage is TRBV5-1 and J usage is TRBJ2-2; tentative D call: TRBD2 (6 bases). The sequencing input was blood. The origin of this receptor is a man aged 50 to 59 with Graves' ophthalmopathy. The CDR3 DNA reads as TGCGCCAGCAGCTTTGCTAGCGAGCGGCCCGGGGAGCTGTTTTTT. Its translation is CASSFASERPGELFF.